This TCR beta chain came from a study of blood T cell repertoires in COVID-19. Study as a whole: The United States, Italy and Spain supplied acute and convalescent COVID-19 samples.

Source study methods: The assay estimated nucleated cells by amplifying reference gene primers. The table came from immunoSEQ multiplex PCR; TCRdb's copy has only in-frame clones and leaves some out. V and J calls and clone size follow that table, whereas D and trimming were derived from the DNA. In the table there are about 73,000 clones, about 80% of which are singletons. The CDR3 is 17 residues long. V gave up 4 bases and J gave up 4 bases; unmatched junction bases: 11. Germline-derived CDR1 and CDR2 are LNHDA and SQIVND (reference sequence). The chain combines TRBV19 with TRBJ2-5; 11 nucleotides line up with TRBD2. The TCR was taken from a woman aged 60-75 years with acute or convalescent COVID-19. Material for sequencing was peripheral blood. The CDR3 DNA follows: TGTGCCAGTAGTACCGGGGTAGCGGGGGGGCAGGGAGAGACCCAGTACTTC. Its protein is CASSTGVAGGQGETQYF.